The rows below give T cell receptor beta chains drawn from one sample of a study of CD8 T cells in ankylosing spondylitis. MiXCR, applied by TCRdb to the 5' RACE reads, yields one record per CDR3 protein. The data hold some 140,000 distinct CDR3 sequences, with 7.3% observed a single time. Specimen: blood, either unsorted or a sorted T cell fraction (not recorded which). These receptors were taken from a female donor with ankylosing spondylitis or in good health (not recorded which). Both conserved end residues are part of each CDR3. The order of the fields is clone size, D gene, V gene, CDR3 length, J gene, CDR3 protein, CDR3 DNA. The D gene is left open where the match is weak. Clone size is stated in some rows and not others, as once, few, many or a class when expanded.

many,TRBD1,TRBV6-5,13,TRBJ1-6,CASSYAAGGPLHF,TGTGCCAGCAGTTACGCGGCAGGGGGCCCCCTCCACTTT
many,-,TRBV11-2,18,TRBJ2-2,CASSLIGGPGSNTGELFF,TGTGCCAGCAGCTTAATTGGGGGGCCCGGCTCGAACACCGGGGAGCTGTTTTTT
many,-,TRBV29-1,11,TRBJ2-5,CSLWGAETQYF,TGCAGCCTCTGGGGCGCGGAGACCCAGTACTTC
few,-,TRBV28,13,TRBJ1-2,CASSPSDVHGYTF,TGTGCCAGCAGCCCCTCCGATGTGCATGGCTACACCTTC
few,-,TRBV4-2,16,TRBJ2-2,CASSQGDGRDTGELFF,TGTGCCAGCAGCCAAGGGGACGGTCGGGATACCGGGGAGCTGTTTTTT
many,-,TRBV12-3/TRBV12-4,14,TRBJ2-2,CASSSASYTGELFF,TGTGCCAGCAGTTCTGCCTCCTACACCGGGGAGCTGTTTTTT
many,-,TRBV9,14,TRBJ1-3,CASSVRPSGNTIYF,TGTGCCAGCAGCGTACGGCCCTCTGGAAACACCATATATTTT
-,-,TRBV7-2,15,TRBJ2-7,CASSLARGGLYEQYF,TGTGCCAGCAGCTTAGCCCGGGGAGGCCTCTACGAGCAGTACTTC
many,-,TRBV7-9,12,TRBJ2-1,CASSLMSGEQFF,TGTGCCAGCAGCTTAATGAGCGGGGAGCAGTTCTTC
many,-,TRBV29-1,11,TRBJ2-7,CSARVVYEQYF,TGCAGCGCCCGGGTCGTCTACGAGCAGTACTTC
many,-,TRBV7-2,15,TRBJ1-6,CASSRSSRGDSPLHF,TGTGCCAGCAGCCGCTCATCCAGGGGCGATTCACCCCTCCACTTT
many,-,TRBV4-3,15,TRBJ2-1,CASSQGTDTYNEQFF,TGCGCCAGCAGCCAAGGGACCGACACCTACAATGAGCAGTTCTTC
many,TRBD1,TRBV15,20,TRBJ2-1,CATSRDPPNRGVSSYNEQFF,TGTGCCACCAGCAGAGATCCGCCAAACAGGGGGGTGAGCTCCTACAATGAGCAGTTCTTC
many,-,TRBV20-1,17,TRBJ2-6,CSAQKTLPLSGANVLTF,TGCAGTGCTCAAAAAACGTTACCGCTCTCTGGGGCCAACGTCCTGACTTTC
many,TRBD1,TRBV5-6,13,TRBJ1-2,CASSPDRGYGYTF,TGTGCCAGCAGCCCGGACAGGGGTTATGGCTACACCTTC